This T cell receptor beta chain was found in a study of shared clonotypes between healthy human individuals. TCRdb keeps only in-frame clones here, not all; method: immunoSEQ multiplex PCR. The sample consists of about 960,000 clones, over 75% of them appearing once. This TCR was recovered from a man between 18 and 35 years old in good health. The sequencing sample was made of memory CD4+ T cells sorted from blood. The subset here: CD45RA-negative fraction.

CDR3 region: CASSLVGMNTEAFF. In nucleotides, the CDR3 is TGTGCCAGCAGCTTAGTCGGGATGAACACTGAAGCTTTCTTT. The V call is TRBV7-2, the J call TRBJ1-1; no reliable D call. The CDR3 sequence is 14 residues long. Deletions cut 1 base from V and 0 bases from J, with 6 bases between. CDR1 is SGHTA, CDR2 FQGNSA, per germline. The variable domain in full, completed from reference TRBV7-2 and TRBJ1-1, reads GAGVSQSPSNKVTEKGKDVELRCDPISGHTALYWYRQSLGQGLEFLIYFQGNSAPDKSGLPSDRFSAERTGGSVSTLTIQRTQQEDSAVYLCASSLVGMNTEAFFGQGTRLTVV.